This TCR beta chain was sequenced for a study of blood T cell repertoires in COVID-19. Study-level information: Acute and convalescent COVID-19 specimens originated in the United States, Italy and Spain. T cells, B-cell-depleted T cells, or PBMCs supplied cDNA or gDNA.

The germline V gene encodes CDR1 KGHSH and CDR2 LQKENI. V was clipped by 4 bases and J by 6 bases; unmatched bases: 3. This CDR3 comprises 13 residues. Per the original data handling: Reference gene primer amplification gave estimated nucleated cell counts. Sequenced by immunoSEQ multiplex PCR; TCRdb stores in-frame clones only, minus some. V and J calls and clone size are given by that table; D and trimming were obtained from the DNA. The sample gives approximately 75,000 clones, around 80% of which show up once; 6.5% to 8% is in the top ten. The J gene is TRBJ1-2, the V gene TRBV18, with 9 bases fitting TRBD1. Sequencing was carried out using peripheral blood. This TCR derives from a human donor in a cohort sampled during active COVID-19. CDR3 in amino acids: CASSQTGGDGYTF. CDR3 DNA sequence: TGTGCCAGCTCACAGACAGGGGGGGATGGCTACACCTTC.